The sequence of this TCR beta chain was determined in a study of T cells in Graves' hyperthyroidism and ophthalmopathy. With a duration under 2 months, the hyperthyroidism was newly diagnosed in patients aged 18 to 65. It was uncontrolled infection, other autoimmune disease, pregnancy or lactation that excluded patients. PBMCs stemmed from around 10 ml fresh peripheral blood. Amplification targeted TCR beta CDR3 regions from RNA transcripts. The HTBI primer set drove a first-round RT-PCR of the TCR CDR3. From the multiplex PCR reads, TCRdb called clonotypes with MiXCR, one entry per CDR3 protein. The sample holds fewer than 400,000 distinct CDR3 sequences; about 15% are singletons and the top ten take around 34%. This CDR3 contains 15 residues. CDR1 and CDR2 (germline): SGHRS, YFSETQ. V lost 0 bases and J 0 bases, leaving 7 bases between the germline ends.

This clonotype was obtained from a man aged 30-40 years with Graves' hyperthyroidism. V gene TRBV5-1 combines with J gene TRBJ1-5, with unresolved D. Source material: blood. The CDR3, as DNA: TGCGCCAGCAGCTTGGAACCGAATAGCAATCAGCCCCAGCATTTT. It yields the protein CASSLEPNSNQPQHF.